Listed below are T cell receptor beta chains from one sample, sequenced in a study of blood T cell repertoires in COVID-19. Profiled with immunoSEQ multiplex PCR; TCRdb holds only in-frame clones, not every one. In the table there are roughly 60,000 clones, approximately 88% of which are singletons. Sequences were obtained from peripheral blood. The receptors here all came from a man aged 25 to 45 with COVID-19, enrolled during active disease. Both conserved end residues are part of each CDR3. The D gene is left open where the match is weak. Clone size appears in some rows only: once, few, many, or a class for an expanded clone.

cdr3_nt | cdr3_aa | clone_size | d_call | j_call | v_call
TGCGCCAGCAGCCCAGCCACCGGGACAGCAAAAGCTTTCTTT | CASSPATGTAKAFF | . | TRBD1 | TRBJ1-1 | TRBV4-3
TGTGCCAGCAGCCAAGACTCCCTGGGACTAGCGGACAATGAGCAGTTCTTC | CASSQDSLGLADNEQFF | . | TRBD2 | TRBJ2-1 | TRBV4-2
TGTGCCAGCACCCCGGCGGGACTAGCGGGGGAGGGTGAGCAGTTCTTC | CASTPAGLAGEGEQFF | . | TRBD2 | TRBJ2-1 | TRBV5-4
TGTGCCAGCAGCCAGACAGGGATAACCTACAATGAGCAGTTCTTC | CASSQTGITYNEQFF | . | TRBD1 | TRBJ2-1 | TRBV28
TGTGCCAGCAGCTTACTTCCCGGCGGGCCCCAAGAGACCCAGTACTTC | CASSLLPGGPQETQYF | . | . | TRBJ2-5 | TRBV5-6
TGTGCCAGCAGCCAAGCCGGGACTAGGGGGGAGACCCAGTACTTC | CASSQAGTRGETQYF | . | TRBD2 | TRBJ2-5 | TRBV3-1/TRBV3-2
TGTGCCAGTAGTACTGCGGGACAGGGGGCTCGGCAGCCCCAGCATTTT | CASSTAGQGARQPQHF | . | TRBD1 | TRBJ1-5 | TRBV19
TGTGCCAGCAGTTACGGCGGGAGACAAAATGAAAAACTGTTTTTT | CASSYGGRQNEKLFF | . | . | TRBJ1-4 | TRBV6-6
TGTGCCACCCAAATTGACAGGGGGCTATTCGGGCAGTACTTC | CATQIDRGLFGQYF | . | TRBD1 | TRBJ2-7 | TRBV6-5
TGTGCCAGCAGCCACATACCGGGACAGGGGGCAGATACGCAGTATTTT | CASSHIPGQGADTQYF | . | TRBD1 | TRBJ2-3 | TRBV7-9
TGTGCCAGCAGTGGGAGGCGGGTACAGTTCTTC | CASSGRRVQFF | few | . | TRBJ2-1 | TRBV11-2
TGTGCCAGCAGCTTCTCCAGGATGAACTACGAGCAGTACTTC | CASSFSRMNYEQYF | once | . | TRBJ2-7 | TRBV5-4
TGTGCCACCGCGCCGGGGTCCTACGAGCAGTACTTC | CATAPGSYEQYF | . | . | TRBJ2-7 | TRBV10-3
TGTGCCAGCAGTACTAGGAGGACAGCTAATGGCTACACCTTC | CASSTRRTANGYTF | . | . | TRBJ1-2 | TRBV28